Shown below are 7 T cell receptor beta chains from a single sample sequenced in a study of CD8 T cells in ankylosing spondylitis. Broader study findings: Ankylosing spondylitis blood appeared to carry a characteristic TCR beta motif of seven to nine highly homologous variants.

These receptors' antigens are unknown. MiXCR, run by TCRdb on the 5' RACE reads, gives a single entry per CDR3 protein. The sample has 700,000 to 850,000 distinct CDR3 sequences; approximately 12% are singletons. The material sequenced was blood, either unsorted or a sorted T cell fraction (not recorded which). The receptors here all came from a male donor with ankylosing spondylitis.

Only a few counts were recorded for this clonotype. The chain is built from TRBV6-1 and TRBJ1-1; 7 bases agree with TRBD1. The CDR3 sequence is 15 residues long. The trim removed 8 bases at V and 0 bases at J, leaving 9 bases unmatched. CDR1 is MNHNS and CDR2 is SASEGT in the germline V gene. The CDR3 nucleotides read TGTGCCAGCCAAAGTTTAGGGACAGTGAACACTGAAGCTTTCTTT. Translating it yields CASQSLGTVNTEAFF.

The genes are TRBV20-1 and TRBJ1-1; weak D call: TRBD1 (6 bases). CDR1 and CDR2 from the germline V gene are DFQATT and SNEGSKA (reference sequence). The CDR3 covers 17 residues. Trimming removed 1 base from V and 2 bases from J, with 20 bases in between. The CDR3 sequence: CSARAGGQQVINTEAFF. CDR3 DNA: TGCAGTGCTAGAGCTGGAGGACAGCAAGTTATAAACACTGAAGCTTTCTTT.

The chain couples TRBV12-3 or TRBV12-4 to TRBJ2-1; a possible D gene is TRBD2 (6 bases). This CDR3 has 15 residues. Trimming stripped 5 bases from V and 14 bases from J, with 25 bases between. The CDR3 sequence is CASSPPEGLPVAKFF. CDR3 coding DNA: TGTGCCAGCAGTCCGCCCGAGGGACTCCCGGTGGCTAAGTTCTTC.

This rearrangement joins TRBV2 to TRBJ2-7, with D tentatively TRBD1 (5 bases). The ends were cut back, 7 bases at V and 4 bases at J, with 11 bases in the middle. This CDR3 has 12 residues. CDR1 and CDR2 from the germline V gene are SNHLY and FYNNEI. CDR3 amino acids: CASKARVYEQYF. The CDR3 region has the DNA TGTGCCAGCAAGGCCAGGGTATACGAGCAGTACTTC.

This chain uses TRBV24-1 with TRBJ2-2; D is uncertain. Germline V gene lookup returns CDR1 KGHDR and CDR2 SFDVKD. V was pared by 3 bases and J by 5 bases, with 6 bases between. This CDR3 is built from 13 residues. The CDR3 sequence: CATSDQLTGELFF. The CDR3 nucleotides read TGTGCCACCAGTGATCAATTGACCGGGGAGCTGTTTTTT.

The V call is TRBV5-1, the J call TRBJ1-1; TRBD1 aligns across 7 bases. The germline V gene encodes CDR1 SGHRS and CDR2 YFSETQ. This CDR3 is 15 amino acids long. The junction had 14 bases not matched to a gene; V was cut back by 9 bases and J by 3 bases. The DNA of the CDR3 is TGCGCCACCCGTACGGAAGGACAGGTGTACACTGAAGCTTTCTTT. Amino acids: CATRTEGQVYTEAFF.

The table lists this clonotype with a few counts. The V call is TRBV24-1, the J call TRBJ2-5; TRBD2 matches 13 bases. With V trimmed by 3 bases and J by 5 bases, 5 bases remained unmatched. The CDR3 loop spans 16 amino acids. Germline V gene data show CDR1 as KGHDR and CDR2 as SFDVKD. The CDR3 region has the DNA TGTGCCACCAGTGATCCAAGGACTAGCGGGAGCGAGACCCAGTACTTC. This codes for CATSDPRTSGSETQYF.